The entry that follows covers one T cell receptor (beta chain) sequence. Its antigen is unknown. In the original workflow: Filtering differed since immunoSEQ provided only junctions, with no quality scores. Method: immunoSEQ multiplex PCR; TCRdb's copy keeps in-frame clones and lacks some. That table is the source of V, J and clone size, and D and trimming were worked out from the DNA. The table lists about 2.3 million clones, approximately 93% of them singletons. Germline assignment: CDR1 SGHAT and CDR2 FQNNGV. Between the trimmed V and J ends, which lost 1 base and 5 bases, there was a span of 11 bases. This CDR3 has 14 amino acids. The record originates from a study of shared clonotypes between healthy human individuals. Study-wide points: Rarefaction curves obtained for sorted subsets showed sequencing incomplete despite large depth. Non-shared clonotypes had lower generation probabilities than clonotypes shared by all four sorted-subset donors.

Nashville, Tennessee was home to all donors, who were Caucasian adults. The sample consisted of naive CD4+ T cells from PBMCs. The subset denotes: CD45RA+ positively selected. The chain employs TRBV11-2 and TRBJ1-1, with D possibly TRBD1 on 5 matching bases. This receptor was identified in a man younger than 35 in good health. Some clones in this sample may be carry-over from other donors' samples. CDR3 sequence (DNA): TGTGCCAGCAGCTTAGGGGGGTTAAGGACTGAAGCTTTCTTT. It codes for CASSLGGLRTEAFF.